These 10 T cell receptor beta chains were all obtained from the same sample, sequenced in a study of T-cell memory formation after mild COVID-19. One entry per CDR3 protein results from TCRdb running MiXCR on the 5' RACE reads. The table shows 400,000 to 500,000 distinct CDR3 sequences, with roughly 18% occurring only once. The sample consisted of PBMCs or a T cell subset sorted from them (not recorded which). The source of these receptors is a young man who had mild COVID-19 (a few samples of this study predate the infection). Cell type and time point are not known.

The chain has TRBV5-6 and TRBJ2-7, with TRBD2 identical over 7 bases. Germline trimming cut 0 bases from V and 9 bases from J; bases unmatched to any gene: 6. The CDR3 is 13 residues long. Per the germline V gene, CDR1 is SGHDT and CDR2 is YYEEEE. CDR3 bases: TGTGCCAGCAGCTTGGGACGGGGGGATGGGCAGTACGTC. Translated: CASSLGRGDGQYV.

This clonotype has just a few counts. The genes are TRBV7-2 and TRBJ2-1; 8 nucleotides agree with TRBD2. CDR3 size: 16 residues. Unmatched junction bases numbered 7, after V lost 3 bases and J lost 3 bases. Germline loops: CDR1 SGHTA, CDR2 FQGNSA. The CDR3 loop is CASSLDGGAGYNEQFF. The CDR3 DNA sequence: TGTGCCAGCAGCTTGGACGGGGGGGCCGGCTACAATGAGCAGTTCTTC.

The gene calls are TRBV7-9 and TRBJ1-5; TRBD1 might be the D (5 bases). CDR1 and CDR2 from the germline V gene are SEHNR and FQNEAQ (reference sequence). The V end was cut by 1 base, the J end by 4 bases, with 11 bases between. The CDR3 has 15 residues. The CDR3 DNA is TGTGCCAGCAGCTTAGTAGGGGCAGGGAATCAGCCCCAGCATTTT. Translation gives CASSLVGAGNQPQHF. Full variable domain (outside the CDR3, taken from reference TRBV7-9 and TRBJ1-5): DTGVSQNPRHKITKRGQNVTFRCDPISEHNRLYWYRQTLGQGPEFLTYFQNEAQLEKSRLLSDRFSAERPKGSFSTLEIQRTEQGDSAMYLCASSLVGAGNQPQHFGDGTRLSIL.

This chain uses TRBV24-1 with TRBJ2-1, with TRBD2 matching over 11 bases. V dropped 5 bases and J dropped 5; count of bases not matched to a gene: 7. Germline loops: CDR1 KGHDR, CDR2 SFDVKD. The CDR3 runs to 16 residues. CDR3: CATSAASGGPHNEQFF. The CDR3 DNA reads as TGTGCCACCAGTGCGGCTAGCGGGGGGCCACACAATGAGCAGTTCTTC.

The genes are TRBV7-9 and TRBJ2-5; no reliable D call. Trimming stripped 1 base from V and 7 bases from J, with 7 bases between. The V gene's germline CDR1 is SEHNR and CDR2 FQNEAQ (reference sequence). CDR3 length: 12 amino acids. CDR3 sequence (DNA): TGTGCCAGCAGCTTAGTGTCCATGACCCAGTACTTC. It yields the protein CASSLVSMTQYF. The whole variable domain, filled in from reference TRBV7-9 and TRBJ2-5, reads DTGVSQNPRHKITKRGQNVTFRCDPISEHNRLYWYRQTLGQGPEFLTYFQNEAQLEKSRLLSDRFSAERPKGSFSTLEIQRTEQGDSAMYLCASSLVSMTQYFGPGTRLLVL.

This clonotype was seen only a few times. The J gene is TRBJ2-2, the V gene TRBV4-1; a weak D match, TRBD1 (6 bases). The ends were cut back, 1 base at V and 5 bases at J, with 14 bases in the middle. Germline CDR1 and CDR2: MGHRA and YSYEKL. The CDR3 covers 16 residues. CDR3 in DNA: TGCGCCAGCAGCCAAGGTCTCTGGGGGCAGACCGGGGAGCTGTTTTTT. This codes for CASSQGLWGQTGELFF.

V usage is TRBV25-1 and J usage is TRBJ2-6; either TRBD1 or TRBD2 may supply D (5 bases each). This CDR3 is 16 amino acids long. Trimming took 2 bases from V and 4 from J, leaving 12 bases between them. Germline assignment: CDR1 MGHDK and CDR2 SYGVNS. The CDR3 nucleotides are TGTGCCAGCAGTGAACGGGACGAACCAGGGGCCAACGTCCTGACTTTC. Its protein product is CASSERDEPGANVLTF.

The CDR3 DNA sequence: TGCAGTGCTTCTCCCCCTTGGACAGGGGGAAAGCAGTACGTC. This sequence encodes CSASPPWTGGKQYV. The chain has TRBV20-1 and TRBJ2-7, with 10 bases fitting TRBD1. Germline V gene data show CDR1 as DFQATT and CDR2 as SNEGSKA (reference sequence). This CDR3 has 14 amino acids. V shed 5 bases, J shed 8 bases, and the junction held 12 bases outside the gene matches.

The V gene is TRBV2, the J gene TRBJ2-4; D is unresolved. The CDR3 loop spans 15 amino acids. The germline V gene has CDR1 SNHLY and CDR2 FYNNEI. V was shortened by 5 bases and J by 0 bases, with 11 bases between the two germline ends. CDR3 loop: CASSLRTVAKNIQYF. The CDR3 nucleotides are TGTGCCAGCAGTCTACGGACGGTAGCCAAAAACATTCAGTACTTC.

This clonotype was detected only a few times. The rearrangement links TRBV4-2 to TRBJ1-1, with 7 bases matching TRBD1. The germline gives CDR1 LGHNA, CDR2 YNFKEQ. The CDR3 has 15 residues. The trim removed 1 base at V and 3 bases at J, leaving 5 bases unmatched. CDR3: CASSQADREDTEAFF. In nucleotides, the CDR3 is TGTGCCAGCAGCCAAGCCGACAGGGAAGACACTGAAGCTTTCTTT.